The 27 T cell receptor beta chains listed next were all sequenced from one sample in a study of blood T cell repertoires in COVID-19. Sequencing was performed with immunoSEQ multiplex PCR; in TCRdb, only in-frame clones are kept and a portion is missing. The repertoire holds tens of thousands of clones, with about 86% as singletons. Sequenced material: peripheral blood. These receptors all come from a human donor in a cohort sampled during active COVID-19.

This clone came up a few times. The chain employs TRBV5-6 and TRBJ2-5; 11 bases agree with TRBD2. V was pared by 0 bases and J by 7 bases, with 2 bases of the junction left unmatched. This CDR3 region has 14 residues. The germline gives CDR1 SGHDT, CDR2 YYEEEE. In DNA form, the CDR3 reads TGTGCCAGCAGCTTGGGACTAGCGGGAAGGACCCAGTACTTC. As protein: CASSLGLAGRTQYF.

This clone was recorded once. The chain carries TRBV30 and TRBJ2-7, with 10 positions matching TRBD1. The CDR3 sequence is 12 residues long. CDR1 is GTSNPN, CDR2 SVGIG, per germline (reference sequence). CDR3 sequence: CALDRGPYEQYF. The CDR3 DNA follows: TGTGCTTTAGACAGGGGGCCCTACGAGCAGTACTTC.

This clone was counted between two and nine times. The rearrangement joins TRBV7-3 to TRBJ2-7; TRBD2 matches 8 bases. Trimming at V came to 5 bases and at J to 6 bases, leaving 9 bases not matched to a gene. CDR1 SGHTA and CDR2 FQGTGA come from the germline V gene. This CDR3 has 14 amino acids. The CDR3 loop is CASSQTGTSREQYF. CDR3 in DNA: TGTGCCAGCAGCCAAACAGGGACTAGTCGCGAGCAGTACTTC.

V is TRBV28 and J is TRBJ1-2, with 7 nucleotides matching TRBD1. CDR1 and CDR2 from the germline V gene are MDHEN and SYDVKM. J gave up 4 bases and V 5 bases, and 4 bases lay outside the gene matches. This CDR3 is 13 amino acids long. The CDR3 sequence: CASSGGGFYGYTF. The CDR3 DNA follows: TGTGCCAGCAGTGGAGGGGGCTTCTATGGCTACACCTTC.

The CDR3 DNA sequence: TGTGCCAGCAGCTTAGTGCGACAGGGGGCGAACGAGCAGTACTTC. This translates into CASSLVRQGANEQYF. The chain combines TRBV11-3 with TRBJ2-7; TRBD1 matches 10 bases. Germline CDR1 SGHNT, CDR2 YENEEA. The CDR3 is 15 amino acids. The ends lost 1 base at V and 5 bases at J; junction bases unmatched: 5.

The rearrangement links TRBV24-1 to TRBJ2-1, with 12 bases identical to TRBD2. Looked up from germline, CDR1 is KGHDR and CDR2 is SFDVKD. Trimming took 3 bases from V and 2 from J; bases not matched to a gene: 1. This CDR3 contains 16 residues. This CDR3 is CATSDRTSGTYNEQFF. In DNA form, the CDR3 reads TGTGCCACCAGTGATCGGACTAGCGGGACCTACAATGAGCAGTTCTTC.

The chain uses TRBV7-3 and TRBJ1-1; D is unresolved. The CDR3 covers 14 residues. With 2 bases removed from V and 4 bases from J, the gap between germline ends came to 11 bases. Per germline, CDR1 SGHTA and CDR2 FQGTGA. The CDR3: CASSLRESSTEAFF. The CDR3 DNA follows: TGTGCCAGCAGCTTACGCGAGTCGAGCACTGAAGCTTTCTTT.

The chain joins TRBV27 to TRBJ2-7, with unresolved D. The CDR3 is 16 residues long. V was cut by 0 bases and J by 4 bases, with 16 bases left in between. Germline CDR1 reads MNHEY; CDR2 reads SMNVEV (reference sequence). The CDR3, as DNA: TGTGCCAGCAGTTTATCAGGCCTTGTGGGCAGTTACGAGCAGTACTTC. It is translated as CASSLSGLVGSYEQYF.

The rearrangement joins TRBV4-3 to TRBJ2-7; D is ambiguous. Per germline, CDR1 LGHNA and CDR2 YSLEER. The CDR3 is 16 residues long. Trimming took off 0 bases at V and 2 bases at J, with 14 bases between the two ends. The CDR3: CASSQDPFSGTYEQYF. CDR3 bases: TGCGCCAGCAGCCAAGATCCGTTTAGTGGTACCTACGAGCAGTACTTC.

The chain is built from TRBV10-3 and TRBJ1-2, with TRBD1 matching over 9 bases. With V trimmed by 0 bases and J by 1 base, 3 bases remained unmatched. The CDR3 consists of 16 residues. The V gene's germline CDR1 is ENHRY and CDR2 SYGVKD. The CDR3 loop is CAISESPGQGNYGYTF. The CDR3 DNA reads TGTGCCATCAGTGAGTCTCCGGGACAGGGTAACTATGGCTACACCTTC.

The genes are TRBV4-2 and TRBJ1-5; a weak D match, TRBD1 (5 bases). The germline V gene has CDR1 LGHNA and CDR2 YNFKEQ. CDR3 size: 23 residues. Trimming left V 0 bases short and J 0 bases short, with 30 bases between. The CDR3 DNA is TGTGCCAGCAGCCAAGAATATAGCGGGGGTGGGTCTCGTCCTTCATATAGCAATCAGCCCCAGCATTTT. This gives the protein CASSQEYSGGGSRPSYSNQPQHF.

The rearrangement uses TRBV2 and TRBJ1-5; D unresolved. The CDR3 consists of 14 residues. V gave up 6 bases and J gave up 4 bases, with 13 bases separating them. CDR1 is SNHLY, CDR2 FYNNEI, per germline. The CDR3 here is CASRKGEGNQPQHF. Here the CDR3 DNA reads TGTGCCAGCAGAAAAGGCGAGGGAAATCAGCCCCAGCATTTT.

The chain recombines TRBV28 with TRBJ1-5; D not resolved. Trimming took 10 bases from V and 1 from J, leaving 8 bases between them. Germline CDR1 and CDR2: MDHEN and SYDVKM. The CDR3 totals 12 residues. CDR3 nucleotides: TGTGCCAACGGGGTGAGCAATCAGCCCCAGCATTTT. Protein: CANGVSNQPQHF.

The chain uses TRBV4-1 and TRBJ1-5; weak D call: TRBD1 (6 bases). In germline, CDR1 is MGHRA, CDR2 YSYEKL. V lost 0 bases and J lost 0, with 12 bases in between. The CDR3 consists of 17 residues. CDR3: CASSQETRTASNQPQHF. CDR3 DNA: TGCGCCAGCAGCCAAGAAACCCGGACAGCTAGCAATCAGCCCCAGCATTTT.

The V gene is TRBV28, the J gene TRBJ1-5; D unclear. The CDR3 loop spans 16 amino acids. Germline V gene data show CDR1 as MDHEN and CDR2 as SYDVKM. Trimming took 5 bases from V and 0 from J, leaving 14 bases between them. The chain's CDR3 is CASSRGPLISNQPQHF. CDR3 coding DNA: TGTGCCAGCAGTCGCGGGCCGTTGATTAGCAATCAGCCCCAGCATTTT.

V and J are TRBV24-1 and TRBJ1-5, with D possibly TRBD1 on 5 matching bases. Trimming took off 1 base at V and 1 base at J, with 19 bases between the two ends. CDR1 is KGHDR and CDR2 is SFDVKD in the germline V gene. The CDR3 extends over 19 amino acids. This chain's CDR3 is CATSDFQKCIGGSNQPQHF. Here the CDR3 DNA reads TGTGCCACCAGTGATTTCCAAAAATGCATCGGGGGAAGCAATCAGCCCCAGCATTTT.

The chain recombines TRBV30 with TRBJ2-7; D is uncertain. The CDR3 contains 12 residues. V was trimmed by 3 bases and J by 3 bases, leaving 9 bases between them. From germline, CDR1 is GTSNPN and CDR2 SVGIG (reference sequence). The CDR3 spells CAWSPGSYEQYF. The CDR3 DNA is TGTGCCTGGAGCCCGGGTAGCTACGAGCAGTACTTC.

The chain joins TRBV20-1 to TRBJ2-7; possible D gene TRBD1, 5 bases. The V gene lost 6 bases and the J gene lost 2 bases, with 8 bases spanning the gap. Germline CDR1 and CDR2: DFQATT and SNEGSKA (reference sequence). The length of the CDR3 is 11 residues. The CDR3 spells CSAQGPYEQYF. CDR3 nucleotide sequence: TGCAGTGCCCAGGGTCCCTACGAGCAGTACTTC.

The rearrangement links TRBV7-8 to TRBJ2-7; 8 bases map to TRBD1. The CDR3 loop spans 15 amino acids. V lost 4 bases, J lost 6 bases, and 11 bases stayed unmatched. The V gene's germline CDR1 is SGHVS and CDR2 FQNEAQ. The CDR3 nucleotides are TGTGCCAGCAGCTCAAGTAGGACAGGGTTCGCCGAGCAGTACTTC. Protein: CASSSSRTGFAEQYF.

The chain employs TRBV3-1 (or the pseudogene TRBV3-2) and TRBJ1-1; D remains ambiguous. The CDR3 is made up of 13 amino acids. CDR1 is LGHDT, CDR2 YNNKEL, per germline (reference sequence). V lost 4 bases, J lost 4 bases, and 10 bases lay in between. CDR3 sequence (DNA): TGTGCCAGCAGCCCCGGTCCCGCCACTGAAGCTTTCTTT. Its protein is CASSPGPATEAFF.

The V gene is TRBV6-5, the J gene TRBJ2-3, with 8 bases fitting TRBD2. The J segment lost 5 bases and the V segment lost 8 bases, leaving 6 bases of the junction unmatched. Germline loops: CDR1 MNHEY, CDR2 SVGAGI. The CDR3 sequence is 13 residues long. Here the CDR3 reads CASLIAGIDTQYF. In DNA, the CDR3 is TGTGCCAGCCTTATAGCGGGAATAGATACGCAGTATTTT.

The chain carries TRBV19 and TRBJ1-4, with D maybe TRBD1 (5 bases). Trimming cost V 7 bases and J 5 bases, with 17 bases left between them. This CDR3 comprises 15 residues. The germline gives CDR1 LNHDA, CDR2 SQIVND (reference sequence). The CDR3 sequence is CASTPTVLGNEKLFF. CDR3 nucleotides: TGTGCCAGTACCCCGACAGTTCTGGGAAATGAAAAACTGTTTTTT.

In DNA form, the CDR3 reads TGTGCCAGCAGCTTTCAGGGTCAGGGCAAGGAAGCTTTCTTT. Protein: CASSFQGQGKEAFF. The chain couples TRBV7-6 to TRBJ1-1; D might be TRBD1 (5 bases). The CDR3 spans 14 residues. Germline V gene lookup returns CDR1 SGHVS and CDR2 FNYEAQ. The V end was cut by 3 bases, the J end by 8 bases, with 16 bases between. The complete variable domain, with remaining parts taken from reference TRBV7-6 and TRBJ1-1, reads GAGVSQSPRYKVTKRGQDVALRCDPISGHVSLYWYRQALGQGPEFLTYFNYEAQQDKSGLPNDRFSAERPEGSISTLTIQRTEQRDSAMYRCASSFQGQGKEAFFGQGTRLTVV.

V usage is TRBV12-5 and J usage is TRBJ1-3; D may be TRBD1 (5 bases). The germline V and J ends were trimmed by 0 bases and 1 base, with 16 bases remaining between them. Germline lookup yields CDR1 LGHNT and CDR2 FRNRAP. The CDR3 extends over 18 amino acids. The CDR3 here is CASGLVLGRGDSGNTIYF. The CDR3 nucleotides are TGTGCTAGTGGTTTGGTACTCGGGAGGGGTGATTCTGGAAACACCATATATTTT.

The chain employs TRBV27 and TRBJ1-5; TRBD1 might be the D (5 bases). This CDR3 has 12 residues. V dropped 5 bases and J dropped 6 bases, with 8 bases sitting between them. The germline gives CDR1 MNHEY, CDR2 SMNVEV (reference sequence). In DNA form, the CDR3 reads TGTGCCAGCAGTCCTCAGGGTCAGCCCCAGCATTTT. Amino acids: CASSPQGQPQHF.

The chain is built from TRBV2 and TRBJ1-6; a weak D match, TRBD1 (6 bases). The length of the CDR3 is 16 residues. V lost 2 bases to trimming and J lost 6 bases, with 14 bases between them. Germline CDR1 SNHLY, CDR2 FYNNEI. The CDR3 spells CASSERVQGFNSPLHF. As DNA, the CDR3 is TGTGCCAGCAGTGAAAGGGTACAGGGCTTTAATTCACCCCTCCACTTT.

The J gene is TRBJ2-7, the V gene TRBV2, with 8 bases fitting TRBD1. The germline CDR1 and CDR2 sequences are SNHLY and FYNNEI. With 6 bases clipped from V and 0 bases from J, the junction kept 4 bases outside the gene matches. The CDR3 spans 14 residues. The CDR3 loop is CASRRQGSSYEQYF. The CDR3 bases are TGTGCCAGCAGAAGACAGGGGAGCTCCTACGAGCAGTACTTC. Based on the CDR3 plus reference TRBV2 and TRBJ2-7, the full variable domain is EPEVTQTPSHQVTQMGQEVILRCVPISNHLYFYWYRQILGQKVEFLVSFYNNEISEKSEIFDDQFSVERPDGSNFTLKIRSTKLEDSAMYFCASRRQGSSYEQYFGPGTRLTVT.